This T cell receptor beta chain stems from a study of technical replicates of blood from a handful of donors. With 5 bases clipped from V and 6 bases from J, the junction kept 5 bases outside the gene matches. The CDR3 runs to 15 residues. Germline CDR1 SGHAT, CDR2 FQNNGV. Assay used: immunoSEQ multiplex PCR; TCRdb lists only in-frame clones, some missing. Here the sample spans around 81,000 clones, approximately 94% being singletons. The sample was T cells isolated from PBMCs. This TCR was sampled from a human donor in good health. The chain carries TRBV11-2 and TRBJ2-1; 12 nucleotides line up with TRBD2. CDR3 residues: CASSLGLAGLNEQFF. CDR3 DNA sequence: TGTGCCAGCAGCCTGGGACTAGCGGGCCTCAATGAGCAGTTCTTC.